These T cell receptor beta chains were read from a single sample in a study of T-cell reconstitution after alpha-beta-depleted transplantation in children. Each CDR3 protein gets one entry after TCRdb re-called the PCR reads with MiXCR. The data contain 330,000 or so distinct CDR3 sequences, around 7.1% of them seen just once; the ten biggest clones take up approximately 8.6%. The material was peripheral blood, obtained 360 days after TCRalphabeta/CD19-depleted stem cell transplant. These receptors were obtained from a female patient aged 2 to 10 who had a stem cell transplant for Fanconi anemia, so the T cells may come from the graft donor. Each CDR3 is given with its conserved first and last residue. D genes are given only for firm matches. Only some rows state a clone size, as once, few, many or a class for expanded clones.

>TRBJ2-7|TRBV9|.|.
CASSPRAEGSYEQYF
TGTGCCAGCAGCCCCCGCGCGGAGGGATCCTACGAGCAGTACTTC
>TRBJ2-7|TRBV6-5|.|many
CASSPGAYEQYF
TGTGCCAGCAGCCCAGGCGCCTACGAGCAGTACTTC
>TRBJ2-5|TRBV6-5|TRBD2|many
CASRLLADIEGTQYF
TGTGCCAGCAGATTACTAGCGGACATAGAAGGGACCCAGTACTTC
>TRBJ2-3|TRBV5-6|TRBD2|many
CASSLLGLVPDTQYF
TGTGCCAGCAGCTTGTTGGGACTAGTACCAGATACGCAGTATTTT
>TRBJ1-1|TRBV28|TRBD1|many
CASRGQGEGSTEAFF
TGTGCCAGCAGAGGACAGGGGGAAGGAAGCACTGAAGCTTTCTTT
>TRBJ1-4|TRBV20-1|.|few
CSATRYGELFF
TGCAGTGCTACCCGGTATGGAGAACTGTTTTTT
>TRBJ2-2|TRBV7-6|.|few
CASSLWTANTGELFF
TGTGCCAGCAGCCTTTGGACGGCGAACACCGGGGAGCTGTTTTTT
>TRBJ2-7|TRBV20-1|TRBD1|many
CSARRGTGGTYEQYF
TGCAGTGCTAGAAGGGGGACAGGGGGCACCTACGAGCAGTACTTC
>TRBJ1-5|TRBV7-2|.|few
CASSLAVMGNQPQHF
TGTGCCAGCAGCTTAGCCGTTATGGGCAATCAGCCCCAGCATTTT
>TRBJ2-3|TRBV7-9|.|many
CASSFVAGGTDTQYF
TGTGCCAGCAGCTTCGTGGCAGGAGGGACAGATACGCAGTATTTT
>TRBJ2-7|TRBV20-1|TRBD1|.
CSARVDRDEQYF
TGCAGTGCTAGAGTGGACAGGGACGAGCAGTACTTC
>TRBJ1-1|TRBV27|.|.
CASSSGGGVTEAFF
TGTGCCAGCAGTTCGGGGGGAGGGGTCACTGAAGCTTTCTTT
>TRBJ2-1|TRBV6-2/TRBV6-3|.|.
CASSFSRAYNEQFF
TGTGCCAGCAGCTTTTCGCGGGCTTACAATGAGCAGTTCTTC
>TRBJ2-5|TRBV5-1|TRBD1|many
CASSNGQGRETQYF
TGCGCCAGCAGCAACGGACAGGGGCGAGAGACCCAGTACTTC
>TRBJ2-1|TRBV2|.|many
CASSEAGGQFF
TGTGCCAGCAGTGAAGCGGGAGGGCAGTTCTTC
>TRBJ2-1|TRBV28|TRBD1|many
CASSLRTGGRLEQFF
TGTGCCAGCAGCCTTCGGACAGGCGGGCGTCTAGAGCAGTTCTTC
>TRBJ2-3|TRBV4-1|.|.
CASKASGGVNLPDTQYF
TGCGCCAGCAAAGCCTCTGGCGGGGTAAATCTCCCAGATACGCAGTATTTT
>TRBJ1-5|TRBV5-6|.|many
CASSSFLGNIHQPQHF
TGTGCCAGCAGCTCCTTCCTGGGAAACATCCATCAGCCCCAGCATTTT
>TRBJ1-2|TRBV14|.|.
CASSQDLLGNGYTF
TGTGCCAGCAGCCAAGATTTGTTGGGAAACGGCTACACCTTC
>TRBJ2-5|TRBV9|.|many
CASSVVGLRQETQYF
TGTGCCAGCAGCGTAGTAGGACTCCGCCAAGAGACCCAGTACTTC
>TRBJ2-7|TRBV29-1|.|many
CSVLLQGPYEQYF
TGCAGCGTTTTATTGCAGGGGCCCTACGAGCAGTACTTC
>TRBJ1-2|TRBV20-1|TRBD1|many
CSASLQGNGYTF
TGCAGTGCTTCATTACAGGGGAATGGCTACACCTTC
>TRBJ2-3|TRBV4-2|TRBD2|few
CASSQDLGLVASGGSTDTQYF
TGTGCCAGCAGCCAAGATCTAGGCTTAGTAGCTAGCGGGGGATCCACAGATACGCAGTATTTT
>TRBJ2-7|TRBV11-1|TRBD2|many
CASRGLTSGVSYEQYF
TGTGCCAGCAGGGGCCTGACTAGCGGGGTATCCTACGAGCAGTACTTC
>TRBJ1-5|TRBV9|.|few
CASSVGVGWQPQHF
TGTGCCAGCAGCGTAGGCGTCGGGTGGCAGCCCCAGCATTTT
>TRBJ1-4|TRBV7-9|TRBD1|.
CASSQDRGLEKLFF
TGTGCCAGCAGCCAAGACAGGGGGCTCGAAAAACTGTTTTTT
>TRBJ1-1|TRBV20-1|.|many
CSARDYRSNTEAFF
TGCAGTGCTAGAGATTATCGTTCTAACACTGAAGCTTTCTTT
>TRBJ2-7|TRBV20-1|.|many
CSARDLSWGHPSYEQYF
TGCAGTGCTAGAGACCTTTCCTGGGGCCACCCCTCCTACGAGCAGTACTTC
>TRBJ2-2|TRBV7-8|.|many
CASSLRGRVNTGELFF
TGTGCCAGCAGCTTACGAGGAAGGGTAAACACCGGGGAGCTGTTTTTT
>TRBJ2-4|TRBV20-1|.|many
CSASNIAKNIQYF
TGCAGTGCTAGTAATATAGCCAAAAACATTCAGTACTTC
>TRBJ1-3|TRBV3-1|.|.
CASSLWRYREEITGNTIYF
TGTGCCAGCAGTTTATGGCGTTACAGGGAAGAGATCACTGGAAACACCATATATTTT
>TRBJ1-3|TRBV5-1|.|.
CASSPAGGPGNTIYF
TGCGCCAGCAGCCCGGCGGGGGGCCCTGGAAACACCATATATTTT
>TRBJ2-7|TRBV28|.|.
CASSSRSPLYEQYF
TGTGCCAGCAGCAGCAGGTCACCGCTCTACGAGCAGTACTTC
>TRBJ2-2|TRBV4-2|TRBD1|.
CASTKSHQGADGELFF
TGTGCCAGCACCAAAAGCCACCAGGGGGCGGACGGGGAGCTGTTTTTT
>TRBJ2-1|TRBV14|.|.
CASSPSGWDEQFF
TGTGCCAGCAGCCCATCAGGGTGGGACGAGCAGTTCTTC
>TRBJ2-5|TRBV10-3|TRBD2|many
CAIGAQTSGRRETQYF
TGTGCCATCGGAGCCCAAACTAGCGGGAGACGAGAGACCCAGTACTTC
>TRBJ1-1|TRBV4-1|.|few
CASSQYEGNAEAFF
TGCGCCAGCAGCCAATACGAGGGGAATGCTGAAGCTTTCTTT